This is a list of T cell receptor beta chains from one sample in a study of beta chain features in type 1 diabetes. The method was immunoSEQ multiplex PCR; TCRdb's version includes in-frame clones alone and lacks a portion of them. The repertoire holds 300,000 to 400,000 clones, with roughly 8% as singletons. What was sequenced was central memory CD4+ T cells from blood. The receptors shown here come from a woman between 18 and 30 years old in good health. CDR3s include the opening cysteine and the closing phenylalanine or tryptophan. Fields, in order: clone size, J gene, V gene, D gene, CDR3 DNA, CDR3 protein. A D gene is named only where the DNA matches it firmly. Clone size, where shown, is once, few, many, or a class for clones that have expanded.

clone_size: .
j_call: TRBJ2-3
v_call: TRBV7-2
d_call: .
cdr3_nt: TGTGCCAGCAGCTTAGAGGCTTCTGGTAGTAAGCAGTATTTT
cdr3_aa: CASSLEASGSKQYF

clone_size: many
j_call: TRBJ2-3
v_call: TRBV7-2
d_call: TRBD1
cdr3_nt: TGTGCCAGCAGCCGGGGACAGATCCATACAGATACGCAGTATTTT
cdr3_aa: CASSRGQIHTDTQYF

clone_size: .
j_call: TRBJ1-2
v_call: TRBV6-5
d_call: TRBD1
cdr3_nt: TGTGCCAGCAGTTCGTGGACAGGGAGAGACTATGGCTACACCTTC
cdr3_aa: CASSSWTGRDYGYTF

clone_size: .
j_call: TRBJ2-1
v_call: TRBV29-1
d_call: .
cdr3_nt: TGCAGCGTTGAGGATAGCGGCAATGAGCAGTTCTTC
cdr3_aa: CSVEDSGNEQFF

clone_size: .
j_call: TRBJ2-6
v_call: TRBV7-9
d_call: .
cdr3_nt: TGTGCCAGCAGCTTAGCAACAGCCTCAACCGTCTCTGGGGCCAACGTCCTGACTTTC
cdr3_aa: CASSLATASTVSGANVLTF

clone_size: .
j_call: TRBJ2-1
v_call: TRBV7-6
d_call: .
cdr3_nt: TGTGCCAGCAGCTTAGCAGGGTACTCCTACAATGAGCAGTTCTTC
cdr3_aa: CASSLAGYSYNEQFF

clone_size: many
j_call: TRBJ2-2
v_call: TRBV10-3
d_call: .
cdr3_nt: TGTGCCATCAAGGTGGCAACCTCGAACACCGGGGAGCTGTTTTTT
cdr3_aa: CAIKVATSNTGELFF

clone_size: .
j_call: TRBJ2-6
v_call: TRBV5-1
d_call: .
cdr3_nt: TGCGCCAGCAGCTTGTTTGCTGGGGCCAACGTCCTGACTTTC
cdr3_aa: CASSLFAGANVLTF

clone_size: few
j_call: TRBJ1-5
v_call: TRBV6-6
d_call: .
cdr3_nt: TGTGCCAGCAGAACCCTCAGGGAGGTCAATCAGCCCCAGCATTTT
cdr3_aa: CASRTLREVNQPQHF

clone_size: .
j_call: TRBJ2-1
v_call: TRBV19
d_call: .
cdr3_nt: TGTGCCAGTAGTATGTTGGGGCCCAATGAGCAGTTCTTC
cdr3_aa: CASSMLGPNEQFF

clone_size: few
j_call: TRBJ2-1
v_call: TRBV4-2
d_call: TRBD2
cdr3_nt: TGTGCCAGCAGCCAGGACCTAGCGGGAGGGCTCCGTGAGCAGTTCTTC
cdr3_aa: CASSQDLAGGLREQFF

clone_size: .
j_call: TRBJ1-1
v_call: TRBV4-2
d_call: .
cdr3_nt: TGTGCCAGCAGCCGACCCACCCCCCGAGGGGATACTGAAGCTTTCTTT
cdr3_aa: CASSRPTPRGDTEAFF

clone_size: .
j_call: TRBJ2-3
v_call: TRBV20-1
d_call: TRBD1
cdr3_nt: TGCAGTGTCATACAGGGGAATACGCAGTATTTT
cdr3_aa: CSVIQGNTQYF

clone_size: .
j_call: TRBJ1-2
v_call: TRBV5-4
d_call: .
cdr3_nt: TGTGCCAGCAGCTCGCCGCGAGTTTTCAGTGGCTACACCTTC
cdr3_aa: CASSSPRVFSGYTF

clone_size: .
j_call: TRBJ2-7
v_call: TRBV6-5
d_call: .
cdr3_nt: TGTGCCAGGGGGACTGACACCTACGAGCAGTACTTC
cdr3_aa: CARGTDTYEQYF

clone_size: few
j_call: TRBJ2-7
v_call: TRBV7-2
d_call: TRBD2
cdr3_nt: TGTGCCAGCAGCTTATCGGGTCGGGAGGCCTACGAGCAGTACTTC
cdr3_aa: CASSLSGREAYEQYF

clone_size: .
j_call: TRBJ1-4
v_call: TRBV6-5
d_call: .
cdr3_nt: TGTGCCAGCAGTTACCAACCGAAGGGTAATGAAAAACTGTTTTTT
cdr3_aa: CASSYQPKGNEKLFF

clone_size: few
j_call: TRBJ2-1
v_call: TRBV7-9
d_call: .
cdr3_nt: TGTGCCAGCAGCTTAGCCGGTCGGATCTCCTACAATGAGCAGTTCTTC
cdr3_aa: CASSLAGRISYNEQFF

clone_size: .
j_call: TRBJ2-6
v_call: TRBV28
d_call: TRBD1
cdr3_nt: TGTGCCAGCAGTGACAGGGTCCTTGGGGCCAACGTCCTGACTTTC
cdr3_aa: CASSDRVLGANVLTF

clone_size: .
j_call: TRBJ2-3
v_call: TRBV19
d_call: TRBD2
cdr3_nt: TGTGCCAGTAGTATAGTGGGACTAGAGAAAGATACGCAGTATTTT
cdr3_aa: CASSIVGLEKDTQYF

clone_size: .
j_call: TRBJ2-3
v_call: TRBV2
d_call: .
cdr3_nt: TGTGCCAGCAGTGAGTCTAGTGGAGAGGATACGCAGTATTTT
cdr3_aa: CASSESSGEDTQYF

clone_size: .
j_call: TRBJ2-7
v_call: TRBV10-3
d_call: TRBD2
cdr3_nt: TGTGCCATCCAGCCCTCCGGGACTAGCTACCACGAGCAGTACTTC
cdr3_aa: CAIQPSGTSYHEQYF

clone_size: many
j_call: TRBJ2-6
v_call: TRBV6-5
d_call: .
cdr3_nt: TGTGCCAGCAGTTACTCGATAGTGGTTGGGGCCAACGTCCTGACTTTC
cdr3_aa: CASSYSIVVGANVLTF

clone_size: few
j_call: TRBJ1-2
v_call: TRBV7-2
d_call: .
cdr3_nt: TGTGCCAGCAGCCCGCAAGGGGCCGGTAACTATGGCTACACCTTC
cdr3_aa: CASSPQGAGNYGYTF

clone_size: few
j_call: TRBJ1-4
v_call: TRBV28
d_call: .
cdr3_nt: TGTGCCAGCAGACCGTCCTTTTCAGGGTCGTCCAATGAAAAACTGTTTTTT
cdr3_aa: CASRPSFSGSSNEKLFF

clone_size: .
j_call: TRBJ2-1
v_call: TRBV29-1
d_call: .
cdr3_nt: TGCAGCGTTACCGTCGTGAATGAGCAGTTCTTC
cdr3_aa: CSVTVVNEQFF

clone_size: .
j_call: TRBJ2-3
v_call: TRBV2
d_call: .
cdr3_nt: TGTGCCAGCAAATCGGGCTTCACAGATACGCAGTATTTT
cdr3_aa: CASKSGFTDTQYF

clone_size: .
j_call: TRBJ1-4
v_call: TRBV5-4
d_call: .
cdr3_nt: TGTGCCAGCAGCAGTAACGTCGGGTTATCTAATGAAAAACTGTTTTTT
cdr3_aa: CASSSNVGLSNEKLFF

clone_size: .
j_call: TRBJ2-5
v_call: TRBV2
d_call: TRBD2
cdr3_nt: TGTGCCAGCAGCGCCGGGACTAAGACGCAAGAGACCCAGTACTTC
cdr3_aa: CASSAGTKTQETQYF

clone_size: .
j_call: TRBJ2-5
v_call: TRBV4-3
d_call: .
cdr3_nt: TGCGCCAGCAGCCGACAGAATCAAGAGACCCAGTACTTC
cdr3_aa: CASSRQNQETQYF

clone_size: few
j_call: TRBJ2-7
v_call: TRBV5-1
d_call: TRBD1
cdr3_nt: TGCGCCAGCAGCGTGACGGGACAGGGACACTACGAGCAGTACTTC
cdr3_aa: CASSVTGQGHYEQYF

clone_size: .
j_call: TRBJ1-4
v_call: TRBV5-1
d_call: .
cdr3_nt: TGCGCCAGCAGCTTAGGTTCGACCGCAACTAATGAAAAACTGTTTTTT
cdr3_aa: CASSLGSTATNEKLFF

clone_size: few
j_call: TRBJ2-5
v_call: TRBV15
d_call: .
cdr3_nt: TGTGCCACCAGCAGAGTTGGGGCCCTTCCCGGGGAGACCCAGTACTTC
cdr3_aa: CATSRVGALPGETQYF

clone_size: few
j_call: TRBJ1-2
v_call: TRBV28
d_call: .
cdr3_nt: TGTGCCAGCAGTTCCCAAACGGACTATGGCTACACCTTC
cdr3_aa: CASSSQTDYGYTF

clone_size: .
j_call: TRBJ2-6
v_call: TRBV11-2
d_call: .
cdr3_nt: TGTGCCAGCAGCTTAGAGGCGGGGTACAGCTCTGGGGCCAACGTCCTGACTTTC
cdr3_aa: CASSLEAGYSSGANVLTF

clone_size: many
j_call: TRBJ2-1
v_call: TRBV7-3
d_call: .
cdr3_nt: TGTGCCAGCAGCCCTCAGCAGTTCTTC
cdr3_aa: CASSPQQFF

clone_size: many
j_call: TRBJ1-5
v_call: TRBV28
d_call: .
cdr3_nt: TGTGCCAGCAGTTCGGGAGGCCTCAATCAGCCCCAGCATTTT
cdr3_aa: CASSSGGLNQPQHF

clone_size: .
j_call: TRBJ2-1
v_call: TRBV9
d_call: .
cdr3_nt: TGTGCCAGCAGCGTAGTAGGGCAACGGACGGGCAATGAGCAGTTCTTC
cdr3_aa: CASSVVGQRTGNEQFF

clone_size: many
j_call: TRBJ1-5
v_call: TRBV2
d_call: .
cdr3_nt: TGTGCCAGCAAGGGCAGGGACTATCAGCCCCAGCATTTT
cdr3_aa: CASKGRDYQPQHF

clone_size: many
j_call: TRBJ2-3
v_call: TRBV9
d_call: TRBD2
cdr3_nt: TGTGCCACCTCCCGGCGGGAGGGCGAATCCGGAGATACGCAGTATTTT
cdr3_aa: CATSRREGESGDTQYF

clone_size: few
j_call: TRBJ2-3
v_call: TRBV21-1
d_call: .
cdr3_nt: TGTGCCAGCAGCCCACTTCGGGTCACAGATACGCAGTATTTT
cdr3_aa: CASSPLRVTDTQYF

clone_size: .
j_call: TRBJ2-2
v_call: TRBV29-1
d_call: .
cdr3_nt: TGCAGCGTTGTAGGGGATGCCGGGGAGCTGTTTTTT
cdr3_aa: CSVVGDAGELFF

clone_size: many
j_call: TRBJ2-3
v_call: TRBV23-1
d_call: .
cdr3_nt: TGCCCCAGGGGCAGGGGAAACCCTATTAGCACAGATACGCAGTATTTT
cdr3_aa: CPRGRGNPISTDTQYF

clone_size: .
j_call: TRBJ1-1
v_call: TRBV28
d_call: .
cdr3_nt: TGTGCCAGCAGCCCCAGATTCAACACTGAAGCTTTCTTT
cdr3_aa: CASSPRFNTEAFF

clone_size: .
j_call: TRBJ1-3
v_call: TRBV11-3
d_call: .
cdr3_nt: TGTGCCAGCAGCCAGGGGTTCGGAAACACCATATATTTT
cdr3_aa: CASSQGFGNTIYF

clone_size: few
j_call: TRBJ2-1
v_call: TRBV7-3
d_call: TRBD2
cdr3_nt: TGTGCCAGCAGCCCCGCTAGCGGTTACACACGCAATGAGCAGTTCTTC
cdr3_aa: CASSPASGYTRNEQFF

clone_size: few
j_call: TRBJ2-5
v_call: TRBV15
d_call: .
cdr3_nt: TGTGCCACCAGCAGAGATGCTAACCAAGAGACCCAGTACTTC
cdr3_aa: CATSRDANQETQYF

clone_size: .
j_call: TRBJ1-1
v_call: TRBV11-2
d_call: TRBD1
cdr3_nt: TGTGCCAGCAGCTTAGGCTCTCCGGGACAGGTCCTTCGAGCTTTCTTT
cdr3_aa: CASSLGSPGQVLRAFF

clone_size: medium-sized
j_call: TRBJ1-5
v_call: TRBV10-3
d_call: .
cdr3_nt: TGTGCCATCAGCCCTACAGGGTTAAAGCAGCCCCAGCATTTT
cdr3_aa: CAISPTGLKQPQHF

clone_size: .
j_call: TRBJ2-7
v_call: TRBV9
d_call: TRBD2
cdr3_nt: TGTGCCAGCAGCGTAGGGACTAGCGGGTACTACGAGCAGTACTTC
cdr3_aa: CASSVGTSGYYEQYF

clone_size: .
j_call: TRBJ2-7
v_call: TRBV5-1
d_call: TRBD1
cdr3_nt: TGCGCCAGCAGCGACAGGGGTGGGTACGAGCAGTACTTC
cdr3_aa: CASSDRGGYEQYF

clone_size: .
j_call: TRBJ2-7
v_call: TRBV7-9
d_call: .
cdr3_nt: TGTGCCAGCAGCAGGACTCCTGTGATGGACGAGCAGTACTTC
cdr3_aa: CASSRTPVMDEQYF

clone_size: few
j_call: TRBJ1-5
v_call: TRBV28
d_call: TRBD1
cdr3_nt: TGTGCCAGCTCACCGCAGGGGGTCGATCAGCCCCAGCATTTT
cdr3_aa: CASSPQGVDQPQHF

clone_size: few
j_call: TRBJ2-3
v_call: TRBV18
d_call: .
cdr3_nt: TGTGCCAGCTCACCGAGACAGACCACAGATACGCAGTATTTT
cdr3_aa: CASSPRQTTDTQYF